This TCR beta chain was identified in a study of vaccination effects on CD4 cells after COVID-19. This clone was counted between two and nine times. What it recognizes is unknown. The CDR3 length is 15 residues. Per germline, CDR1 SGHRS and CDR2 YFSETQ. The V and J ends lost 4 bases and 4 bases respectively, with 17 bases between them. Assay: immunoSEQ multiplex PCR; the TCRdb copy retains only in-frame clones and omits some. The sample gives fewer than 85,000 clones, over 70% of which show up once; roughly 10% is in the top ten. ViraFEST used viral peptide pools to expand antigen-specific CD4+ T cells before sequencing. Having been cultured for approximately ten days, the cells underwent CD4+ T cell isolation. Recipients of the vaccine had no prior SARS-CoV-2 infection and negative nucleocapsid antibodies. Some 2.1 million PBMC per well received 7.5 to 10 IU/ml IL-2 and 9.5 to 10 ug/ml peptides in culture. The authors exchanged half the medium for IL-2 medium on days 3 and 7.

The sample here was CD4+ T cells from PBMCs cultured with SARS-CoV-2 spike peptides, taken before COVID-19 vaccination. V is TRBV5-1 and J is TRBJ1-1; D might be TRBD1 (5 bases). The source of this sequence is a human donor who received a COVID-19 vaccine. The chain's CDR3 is CASSPYVTGSTEAFF. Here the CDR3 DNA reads TGCGCCAGCAGCCCGTATGTAACAGGTTCCACTGAAGCTTTCTTT.